The 7 T cell receptor beta chains in this list originate from one sample, sequenced in a study of T cells in tuberculosis. Some clones are missing from TCRdb's copy, which holds only in-frame ones; the method was immunoSEQ multiplex PCR. The sample records tens of thousands of clones, approximately 95% being singletons. Time point in this sample: new active TB diagnosis, blood taken before or within 7 days of starting treatment. The sample in question was PBMCs, obtained at tuberculosis diagnosis. Receptor source: an adult with tuberculosis.

CDR3 loop: CASSLGAGAAYNEQFF. In nucleotides, the CDR3 is TGCGCCAGCAGCTTGGGGGCGGGGGCCGCCTACAATGAGCAGTTCTTC. The chain joins TRBV5-1 to TRBJ2-1, with D possibly matching TRBD2 (7 bases). Germline V CDR1 and CDR2: SGHRS, YFSETQ. The CDR3 consists of 16 residues. Trimming pared 0 bases from V and 2 bases from J, leaving 12 bases between.

The chain links TRBV29-1 to TRBJ1-1; D perhaps matches TRBD1 (6 bases). This CDR3 has 13 amino acids. With 3 bases removed from V and 1 base from J, the gap between germline ends came to 9 bases. CDR1 SQVTM and CDR2 ANQGSEA come from the germline V gene. This CDR3 reads CSVDQGSNTEAFF. The CDR3 DNA reads TGCAGCGTTGATCAGGGGTCGAACACTGAAGCTTTCTTT.

The chain is built from TRBV7-3 and TRBJ2-2; 12 bases align to TRBD1. The CDR3 extends over 17 amino acids. J gave up 6 bases and V 5 bases, and 10 bases lay outside the gene matches. CDR1 is SGHTA and CDR2 is FQGTGA in the germline V gene. CDR3 nucleotides: TGTGCCAGCAGCCGCAGACCCGGGACAGGGGGCTCCGGGGAGCTGTTTTTT. Residues: CASSRRPGTGGSGELFF.

The chain carries TRBV15 and TRBJ2-6; D not certain. The germline V and J ends were trimmed by 8 bases and 2 bases, with 7 bases remaining between them. Per germline, CDR1 LNHNV and CDR2 YYDKDF (reference sequence). The length of the CDR3 is 13 residues. DNA for the CDR3: TGTGCCACCGTTGGGCCTGGGGCCAACGTCCTGACTTTC. Translated, it gives CATVGPGANVLTF.

The rearrangement links TRBV6-5 to TRBJ2-3; D is unclear. The CDR3 extends over 15 amino acids. Between the trimmed V and J ends, which lost 0 bases and 2 bases, there was a span of 9 bases. Germline V gene data show CDR1 as MNHEY and CDR2 as SVGAGI. Here the CDR3 reads CASSYSLAVTDTQYF. Here the CDR3 DNA reads TGTGCCAGCAGTTACTCTTTGGCCGTCACAGATACGCAGTATTTT.

This rearrangement joins TRBV15 to TRBJ1-2; a possible D gene is TRBD1 (5 bases). The CDR3 totals 11 residues. V was cut by 3 bases and J by 6 bases, with 5 bases left in between. Germline values: CDR1 LNHNV, CDR2 YYDKDF (reference sequence). CDR3 residues: CATSRGHGYTF. CDR3 in DNA: TGTGCCACCAGCAGGGGGCATGGCTACACCTTC. Looking up the rest from reference TRBV15 and TRBJ1-2 gives the full variable domain: DAMVIQNPRYQVTQFGKPVTLSCSQTLNHNVMYWYQQKSSQAPKLLFHYYDKDFNNEADTPDNFQSRRPNTSFCFLDIRSPGLGDTAMYLCATSRGHGYTFGSGTRLTVV.

This clone has just one count. J is TRBJ2-7 and V is TRBV21-1; TRBD1 is taken as the D call from the table, unchecked against the DNA. TRBV21-1 is a documented pseudogene. The CDR3 loop spans 14 amino acids. CDR3 amino acids: CASTGTGRSYEQYF. As DNA, the CDR3 is TGTGCCAGCACCGGGACAGGGAGGTCCTACGAGCAGTACTTC.